The rows below give T cell receptor beta chains drawn from one sample of a study of blood T cell repertoires in COVID-19. Using immunoSEQ multiplex PCR, the repertoire was profiled, and TCRdb retains in-frame clones only, with some absent. The top ten hold approximately 9.9% of the sample, which has about 180,000 clones, approximately 85% seen once. Sample: peripheral blood. The source of these receptors is a human donor with active or convalescent COVID-19. The donor label of this sample is uncertain. Each CDR3 is given without its conserved first and last residue.

TRBJ2-7 | TRBV5-6 | ASSLAEGGLVSPEQY
TRBJ2-3 | TRBV29-1 | SVGAGVADTQY
TRBJ2-3 | TRBV7-2 | ASSAGLAGTDTQY
TRBJ1-6 | TRBV28 | ASSFAATVDSPLH
TRBJ2-3 | TRBV2 | ASSSSGTSGTRGTQY
TRBJ1-5 | TRBV9 | ASSVADREEEPQH
TRBJ2-3 | TRBV6-1 | ASSELGLTDTQY
TRBJ2-2 | TRBV2 | ASSPGSGRDTGELF
TRBJ2-3 | TRBV7-2 | ASSLVGTGVTDTQY
TRBJ1-5 | TRBV19 | ASSIPTGGGYSNQPQH
TRBJ2-7 | TRBV19 | ATDLQGARLAIDYEQY
TRBJ2-6 | TRBV4-3 | ASSPHRATNVLT
TRBJ1-3 | TRBV28 | ASSLRGNTIY
TRBJ2-7 | TRBV27 | ASSDGVSYEQY
TRBJ2-7 | TRBV6-5 | ASSRGGIVGEQY
TRBJ2-1 | TRBV2 | ASSPDRSSYNEQF
TRBJ1-1 | TRBV2 | ASRVDSGPNTEAF
TRBJ2-2 | TRBV3-1/TRBV3-2 | ASSHGQGWAGELF
TRBJ2-1 | TRBV3-1/TRBV3-2 | ASSQGTSGTPRTEQF
TRBJ2-5 | TRBV5-1 | ASSPPRRAGETQY
TRBJ2-5 | TRBV7-6 | ASSSESQGTASETQY
TRBJ2-3 | TRBV7-9 | ASSPRGDTQY
TRBJ1-2 | TRBV5-1 | ASSLEGVGGYT
TRBJ1-5 | TRBV5-5 | ASSYTGANQPQH
TRBJ2-2 | TRBV7-9 | ASSRGYTELF
TRBJ2-6 | TRBV19 | ASVRQGSDGANVLT
TRBJ1-5 | TRBV30 | AWSSGGTGDQPQH
TRBJ2-4 | TRBV29-1 | SVVASGRYPGNIQY
TRBJ1-2 | TRBV10-3 | AISEWETLGGAVGYT
TRBJ2-7 | TRBV6-5 | ASSSGAGGPHEQY
TRBJ2-7 | TRBV28 | ASSYTGIHYEQY
TRBJ2-2 | TRBV7-2 | ASSLVGLNTGELF
TRBJ2-1 | TRBV4-1 | ASSQPLAAYNEQF
TRBJ2-2 | TRBV27 | ASSSPGPTGELF
TRBJ2-2 | TRBV7-9 | ASSHGQGEITGELF
TRBJ2-5 | TRBV7-6 | ASSNSGRRGETQY
TRBJ2-2 | TRBV11-2 | ASSFAGGGVGELF
TRBJ1-1 | TRBV25-1 | ASSDAEAF
TRBJ2-1 | TRBV6-2/TRBV6-3 | ASSYDSHDYNEQF
TRBJ1-3 | TRBV7-3 | ASSYGTGYGNTIY
TRBJ2-5 | TRBV9 | ASSVGLTSRETQY
TRBJ2-7 | TRBV18 | ASSPSQIYEQY
TRBJ2-7 | TRBV7-9 | ASSPGGYEQY
TRBJ2-7 | TRBV9 | ASSVGRDLGEQY
TRBJ2-5 | TRBV28 | ASSSGTAYQETQY
TRBJ2-7 | TRBV4-2 | ASSLLFSNGGPDSYEQY
TRBJ1-1 | TRBV12-5 | ASGLGTGIGTEAF
TRBJ2-7 | TRBV5-1 | ASSPGTSRSYEQY